Shown below are 7 T cell receptor beta chains from a single sample sequenced in a study of identical twins listed by TCRdb under 2016. The method was 5' RACE. The sample was run on an Illumina HiSeq 2000. The public sequencing data were trimmed at Q25 with fastp and processed into clonotypes with MiXCR by TCRdb, which kept only in-frame beta chains. For every CDR3 protein sequence, its rows merge into one entry that carries the most common genes and DNA. For this sample there are 470,000 or so distinct CDR3 sequences; around 24% appear just once. The ten largest clones add up to 2.9% of the sample. In addition, the sample was reused for a study of T cells expressing NK-cell markers.

The sample consisted of CD4+ T cells sorted from blood. These receptors all come from a young woman in good health.

This clonotype turned up a few times. V is TRBV5-1 and J is TRBJ1-1; tentative D call: TRBD1 (5 bases). The CDR3 runs to 16 residues. Trimming shortened V by 2 bases and J by 1 base, and 15 bases separated the two germline ends. Germline CDR1 reads SGHRS; CDR2 reads YFSETQ. The CDR3 sequence: CASSLGPQGGNTEAFF. The CDR3 DNA reads as TGCGCCAGCAGCTTAGGGCCCCAGGGCGGGAACACTGAAGCTTTCTTT. The whole variable domain, filled in from reference TRBV5-1 and TRBJ1-1, reads KAGVTQTPRYLIKTRGQQVTLSCSPISGHRSVSWYQQTPGQGLQFLFEYFSETQRNKGNFPGRFSGRQFSNSRSEMNVSTLELGDSALYLCASSLGPQGGNTEAFFGQGTRLTVV.

This clonotype was detected ten times or more. This chain joins TRBV7-2 and TRBJ1-5; the D is unclear. The ends were cut back, 5 bases at V and 1 base at J, with 12 bases in the middle. CDR1 and CDR2 (germline): SGHTA, FQGNSA. There are 15 residues in the CDR3. The CDR3 protein is CASSLGHSSNQPQHF. The CDR3 nucleotides read TGTGCCAGCAGCCTCGGTCATAGCAGCAATCAGCCCCAGCATTTT.

This chain connects TRBV7-3 to TRBJ2-3, with D perhaps TRBD2 (6 bases). In germline, CDR1 is SGHTA, CDR2 FQGTGA. CDR3 size: 16 residues. V gave up 4 bases and J gave up 1 base, with 15 bases separating them. The CDR3 reads CASSSGVSARTDTQYF. For the CDR3, the DNA is TGTGCCAGCAGCTCGGGGGTTAGCGCCCGCACAGATACGCAGTATTTT.

This clonotype was observed a handful of times. V and J are TRBV12-3 or TRBV12-4 and TRBJ2-2, with unresolved D. The CDR3 is 12 residues long. V dropped 2 bases and J dropped 8 bases, with 6 bases sitting between them. The CDR3 reads CASSLSRGELFF. The DNA of the CDR3 is TGTGCCAGCAGTTTATCCCGAGGGGAGCTGTTTTTT.

This clonotype was detected only a few times. The CDR3 region is CASSVVGSGNPGELFF. The CDR3 DNA sequence: TGTGCCAGCAGCGTAGTTGGTAGCGGGAATCCCGGGGAGCTGTTTTTT. The V gene is TRBV9, the J gene TRBJ2-2; 8 bases align to TRBD2. J was trimmed by 6 bases and V by 0 bases; bases with no gene match: 7. The CDR3 length is 16 residues. The germline gives CDR1 SGDLS, CDR2 YYNGEE.

The chain has TRBV16 and TRBJ1-1, with no clear D. The V end was cut by 9 bases, the J end by 2 bases, with 7 bases between. The CDR3 is made up of 11 amino acids. Per germline, CDR1 KGHSY and CDR2 FQNENV. Here the CDR3 DNA reads TGTGCCAGGTTTAATAACACTGAAGCTTTCTTT. This gives the protein CARFNNTEAFF.

This clonotype has only a few counts. The V and J genes are TRBV5-1 and TRBJ1-1; no reliable D call. The CDR3 extends over 14 amino acids. Germline lookup yields CDR1 SGHRS and CDR2 YFSETQ. The germline V and J ends were trimmed by 5 bases and 0 bases, with 11 bases remaining between them. The DNA of the CDR3 is TGCGCCAGCAGTGGAACATTTATGAACACTGAAGCTTTCTTT. It specifies CASSGTFMNTEAFF.